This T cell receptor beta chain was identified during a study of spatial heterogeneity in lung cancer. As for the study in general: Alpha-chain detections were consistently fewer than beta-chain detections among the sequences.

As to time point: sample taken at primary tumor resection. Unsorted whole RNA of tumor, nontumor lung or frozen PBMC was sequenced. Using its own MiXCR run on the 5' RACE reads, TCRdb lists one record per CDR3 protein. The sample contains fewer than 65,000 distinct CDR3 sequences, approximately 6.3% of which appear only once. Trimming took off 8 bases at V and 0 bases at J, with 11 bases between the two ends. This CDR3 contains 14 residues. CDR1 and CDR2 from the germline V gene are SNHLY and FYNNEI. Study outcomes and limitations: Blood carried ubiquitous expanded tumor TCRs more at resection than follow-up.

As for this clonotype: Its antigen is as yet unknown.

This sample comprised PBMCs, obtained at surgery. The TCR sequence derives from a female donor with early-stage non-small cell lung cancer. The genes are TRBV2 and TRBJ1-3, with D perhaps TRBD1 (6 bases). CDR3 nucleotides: TGTGCCAGCCTAAGGGACAACTCTGGAAACACCATATATTTT. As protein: CASLRDNSGNTIYF.